These T cell receptor beta chains were read from a single sample in a study of blood T cell repertoires in COVID-19. Generated by immunoSEQ multiplex PCR, the TCRdb table keeps only in-frame clones and is missing some. The data show approximately 390,000 clones, with around 87% seen just once and about 2.1% held by the top ten. Specimen: peripheral blood. Every receptor here comes from a woman aged 60-70 years with COVID-19, enrolled during active disease. Each CDR3 is given with its conserved first and last residue. The D gene is left open where the match is weak. Part of the rows lack a size; the others show once, few, many or a class for expanded clones.

V	J	size	D	CDR3	DNA
TRBV3-1/TRBV3-2	TRBJ2-7	.	TRBD2	CASSRTGLAFYEQYF	TGTGCCAGCAGCCGGACGGGACTAGCTTTTTACGAGCAGTACTTC
TRBV2	TRBJ2-7	.	.	CASSSTGSPYEQYF	TGTGCCAGCAGTTCAACAGGGTCCCCCTACGAGCAGTACTTC
TRBV2	TRBJ1-5	.	TRBD1	CASSELDRANQPQHF	TGTGCCAGCAGTGAACTGGACAGGGCCAATCAGCCCCAGCATTTT
TRBV7-3	TRBJ1-1	.	.	CASSLRGNTEAFF	TGTGCCAGCAGCTTACGGGGGAACACTGAAGCTTTCTTT
TRBV7-2	TRBJ1-2	few	TRBD1	CASSLGRGQGALNYGYTF	TGTGCCAGCAGCTTAGGGCGGGGACAGGGGGCGTTGAACTATGGCTACACCTTC
TRBV9	TRBJ2-2	.	TRBD2	CASSGGGGVLVTGELFF	TGTGCCAGCAGCGGCGGGGGAGGGGTTTTAGTCACCGGGGAGCTGTTTTTT
TRBV10-3	TRBJ2-1	once	.	CATEDRSYNEQFF	TGTGCCACCGAAGACAGGTCCTACAATGAGCAGTTCTTC
TRBV2	TRBJ1-4	.	.	CASTPFRTSTNEKLFF	TGTGCCAGCACCCCGTTCCGTACTTCAACTAATGAAAAACTGTTTTTT
TRBV5-1	TRBJ1-4	.	.	CASSPGSSGVNEKLFF	TGCGCCAGCAGCCCGGGATCCTCAGGGGTTAATGAAAAACTGTTTTTT
TRBV4-1	TRBJ2-2	.	TRBD2	CASSQPPGLAGGLNTGELFF	TGCGCCAGCAGCCAACCCCCCGGACTAGCGGGGGGGTTGAACACCGGGGAGCTGTTTTTT
TRBV15	TRBJ1-5	.	.	CATSTRWQGPIADQPQHF	TGTGCCACCAGCACAAGGTGGCAGGGTCCGATTGCCGATCAGCCCCAGCATTTT
TRBV5-8	TRBJ1-2	.	.	CASSFRRDNYGYTF	TGTGCCAGCAGCTTCAGGAGGGATAACTATGGCTACACCTTC
TRBV21-1	TRBJ2-2	.	.	CASSKGGDYRTGELFF	TGTGCCAGCAGCAAAGGGGGGGATTATCGGACCGGGGAGCTGTTTTTT
TRBV28	TRBJ1-1	.	.	CASTSYTVAAFF	TGTGCCAGCACATCCTACACAGTTGCGGCTTTCTTT
TRBV5-1	TRBJ2-7	.	.	CASSLVPAGSEQYF	TGCGCCAGCAGCTTGGTTCCGGCGGGCTCCGAGCAGTACTTC
TRBV6-5	TRBJ1-3	.	.	CASSYSASSGNTIYF	TGTGCCAGCAGTTACTCTGCCAGCTCTGGAAACACCATATATTTT
TRBV10-3	TRBJ1-2	.	TRBD1	CAIKAGQENYGYTF	TGTGCCATCAAGGCGGGACAGGAAAACTATGGCTACACCTTC
TRBV15	TRBJ1-1	few	.	CATSRDTNTEAFF	TGTGCCACCAGCAGAGATACAAACACTGAAGCTTTCTTT
TRBV6-2/TRBV6-3	TRBJ1-2	few	TRBD1	CASSYPGQGGYGYTF	TGTGCCAGCAGTTACCCGGGACAGGGTGGCTATGGCTACACCTTC
TRBV27	TRBJ2-1	.	.	CASSDSLNEQFF	TGTGCCAGCAGTGACTCGCTGAATGAGCAGTTCTTC
TRBV19	TRBJ1-6	.	.	CASSMSQGRNSPLHF	TGTGCCAGTAGTATGAGCCAGGGTCGGAATTCACCCCTCCACTTT
TRBV27	TRBJ1-2	.	.	CASSWGVGNYGYTF	TGTGCCAGCAGTTGGGGAGTCGGTAACTATGGCTACACCTTC
TRBV19	TRBJ1-1	.	TRBD1	CASRPDRVTEAFF	TGTGCCAGTCGGCCGGACAGGGTGACTGAAGCTTTCTTT
TRBV7-9	TRBJ1-5	.	.	CASSLSEAGEAPQHF	TGTGCCAGCAGCTTATCCGAGGCGGGCGAAGCGCCCCAGCATTTT
TRBV12-3/TRBV12-4	TRBJ1-1	once	.	CASSLDRSEAFF	TGTGCCAGCAGTCTCGACAGGTCTGAAGCTTTCTTT
TRBV15	TRBJ1-5	.	.	CATSSYPSRLNQPQHF	TGTGCCACCAGCAGCTATCCCAGCAGGCTAAATCAGCCCCAGCATTTT
TRBV10-2	TRBJ2-5	few	.	CASGATQETQYF	TGCGCCAGTGGGGCTACACAAGAGACCCAGTACTTC
TRBV5-1	TRBJ2-1	.	.	CASSPFAGRYNEQFF	TGCGCCAGCAGCCCCTTCGCGGGACGCTACAATGAGCAGTTCTTC
TRBV6-5	TRBJ2-3	.	TRBD2	CASSYYGGGTDTQYF	TGTGCCAGCAGTTACTACGGGGGGGGCACAGATACGCAGTATTTT
TRBV6-1	TRBJ2-4	.	.	CASSEGHQNIQYF	TGTGCCAGCAGTGAAGGACACCAAAACATTCAGTACTTC
TRBV27	TRBJ1-3	.	.	CAGKTASGNTIYF	TGTGCCGGGAAGACAGCCTCTGGAAACACCATATATTTT
TRBV7-9	TRBJ1-2	.	.	CASSFGQTQSEGYTF	TGTGCCAGCAGCTTCGGACAGACCCAAAGTGAAGGCTACACCTTC
TRBV19	TRBJ2-2	.	TRBD1	CASSIFGTGRAGELFF	TGTGCCAGTAGTATATTCGGGACAGGGAGGGCCGGGGAGCTGTTTTTT
TRBV18	TRBJ2-7	.	.	CASSSLDEQYF	TGTGCCAGCTCAAGCCTGGACGAGCAGTACTTC
TRBV5-1	TRBJ1-1	.	TRBD1	CASSQTPQGARSTEAFF	TGCGCCAGCAGTCAGACTCCTCAGGGGGCGAGAAGCACTGAAGCTTTCTTT
TRBV4-1	TRBJ2-7	.	.	CASSPLFASYEQYF	TGCGCCAGCAGCCCTCTCTTTGCGTCCTACGAGCAGTACTTC
TRBV6-6	TRBJ1-6	few	.	CASSYSDGFQPLHF	TGTGCCAGCAGTTACTCAGACGGGTTTCAACCCCTCCACTTT
TRBV27	TRBJ2-5	few	.	CASSSQQASETQYF	TGTGCCAGCAGTTCCCAACAGGCTTCGGAGACCCAGTACTTC
TRBV5-6	TRBJ1-6	.	TRBD1	CASSPGQGGNSPLHF	TGTGCCAGCAGCCCCGGACAGGGGGGGAATTCACCCCTCCACTTT
TRBV28	TRBJ2-5	.	TRBD1	CASSRQGVRTQYF	TGTGCCAGCAGTCGACAGGGCGTGAGAACCCAGTACTTC